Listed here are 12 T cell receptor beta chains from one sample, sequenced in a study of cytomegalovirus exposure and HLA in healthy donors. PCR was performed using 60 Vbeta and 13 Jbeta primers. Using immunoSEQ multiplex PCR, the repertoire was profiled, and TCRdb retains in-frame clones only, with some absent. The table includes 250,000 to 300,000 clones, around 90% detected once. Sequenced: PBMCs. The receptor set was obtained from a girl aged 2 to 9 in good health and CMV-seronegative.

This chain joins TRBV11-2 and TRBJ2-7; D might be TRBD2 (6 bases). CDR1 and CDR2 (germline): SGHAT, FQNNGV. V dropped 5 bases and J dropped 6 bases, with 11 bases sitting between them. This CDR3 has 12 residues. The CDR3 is CASSPGGAEQYF. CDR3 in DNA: TGTGCCAGCAGCCCCGGGGGAGCCGAGCAGTACTTC.

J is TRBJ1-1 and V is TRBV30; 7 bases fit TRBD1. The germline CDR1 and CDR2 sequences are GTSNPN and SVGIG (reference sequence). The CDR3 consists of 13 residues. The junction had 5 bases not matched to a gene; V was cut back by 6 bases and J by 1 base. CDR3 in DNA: TGTGCCTGTACAGGGGCGAGGAACACTGAAGCTTTCTTT. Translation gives CACTGARNTEAFF.

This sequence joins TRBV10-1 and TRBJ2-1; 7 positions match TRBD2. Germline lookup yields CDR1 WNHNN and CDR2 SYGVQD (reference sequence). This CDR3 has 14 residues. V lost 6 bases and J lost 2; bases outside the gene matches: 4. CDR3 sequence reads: CASSPSGTYNEQFF. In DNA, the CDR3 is TGCGCCAGCAGCCCTAGCGGTACCTACAATGAGCAGTTCTTC.

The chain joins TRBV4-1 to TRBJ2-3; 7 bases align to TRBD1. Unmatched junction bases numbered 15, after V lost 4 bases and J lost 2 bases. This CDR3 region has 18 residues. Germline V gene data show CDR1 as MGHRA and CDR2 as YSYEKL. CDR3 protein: CASSLDAGTESPTDTQYF. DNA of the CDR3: TGCGCCAGCAGCCTCGACGCCGGGACAGAGTCTCCCACAGATACGCAGTATTTT.

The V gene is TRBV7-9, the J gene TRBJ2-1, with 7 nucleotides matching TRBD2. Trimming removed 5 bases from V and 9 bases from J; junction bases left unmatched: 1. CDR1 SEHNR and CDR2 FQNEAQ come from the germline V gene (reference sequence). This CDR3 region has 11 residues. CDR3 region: CASSPGGEQFF. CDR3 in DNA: TGTGCCAGCAGCCCGGGGGGTGAGCAGTTCTTC. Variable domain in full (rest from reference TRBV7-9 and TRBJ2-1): DTGVSQNPRHKITKRGQNVTFRCDPISEHNRLYWYRQTLGQGPEFLTYFQNEAQLEKSRLLSDRFSAERPKGSFSTLEIQRTEQGDSAMYLCASSPGGEQFFGPGTRLTVL.

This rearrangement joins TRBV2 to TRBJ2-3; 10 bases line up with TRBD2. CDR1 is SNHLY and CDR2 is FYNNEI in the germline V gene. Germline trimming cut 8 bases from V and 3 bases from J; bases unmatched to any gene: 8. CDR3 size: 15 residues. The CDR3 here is CASATSGVRTDTQYF. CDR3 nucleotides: TGTGCCAGCGCCACTAGCGGGGTCCGAACAGATACGCAGTATTTT.

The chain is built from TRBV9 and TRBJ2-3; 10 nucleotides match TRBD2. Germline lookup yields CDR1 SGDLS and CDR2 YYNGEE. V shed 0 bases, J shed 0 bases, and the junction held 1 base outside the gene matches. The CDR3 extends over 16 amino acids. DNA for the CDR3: TGTGCCAGCAGCGTAGCGACTAGCGGGAGCACAGATACGCAGTATTTT. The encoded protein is CASSVATSGSTDTQYF.

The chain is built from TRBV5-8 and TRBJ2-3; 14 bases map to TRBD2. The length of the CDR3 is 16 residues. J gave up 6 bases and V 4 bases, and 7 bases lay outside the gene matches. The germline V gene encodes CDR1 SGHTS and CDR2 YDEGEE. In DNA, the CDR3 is TGTGCCAGCAGCCTGTTGGGACTAGCGGGAGCCGATACGCAGTATTTT. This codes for CASSLLGLAGADTQYF. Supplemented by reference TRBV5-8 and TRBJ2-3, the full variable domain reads EAGVTQSPTHLIKTRGQQATLRCSPISGHTSVYWYQQALGLGLQFLLWYDEGEERNRGNFPPRFSGRQFPNYSSELNVNALELEDSALYLCASSLLGLAGADTQYFGPGTRLTVL.

The CDR3 sequence is CASRLRLAEETQYF. CDR3 sequence (DNA): TGTGCCAGCAGGTTGAGACTAGCGGAAGAGACCCAGTACTTC. The chain employs TRBV5-5 and TRBJ2-5; 9 bases match TRBD2. Trimming removed 5 bases from V and 3 bases from J; junction bases left unmatched: 5. This CDR3 has 14 amino acids. Germline-derived CDR1 and CDR2 are SGHKS and YYEKEE (reference sequence).

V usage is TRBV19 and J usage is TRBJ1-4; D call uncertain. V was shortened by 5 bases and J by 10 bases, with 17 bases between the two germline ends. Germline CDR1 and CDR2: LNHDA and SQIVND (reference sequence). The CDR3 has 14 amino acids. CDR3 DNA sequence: TGTGCCAGTAGTCCGATGGTCCTAAACGGAAAACTGTTTTTT. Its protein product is CASSPMVLNGKLFF. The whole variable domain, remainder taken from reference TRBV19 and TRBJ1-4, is DGGITQSPKYLFRKEGQNVTLSCEQNLNHDAMYWYRQDPGQGLRLIYYSQIVNDFQKGDIAEGYSVSREKKESFPLTVTSAQKNPTAFYLCASSPMVLNGKLFFGSGTQLSVL.

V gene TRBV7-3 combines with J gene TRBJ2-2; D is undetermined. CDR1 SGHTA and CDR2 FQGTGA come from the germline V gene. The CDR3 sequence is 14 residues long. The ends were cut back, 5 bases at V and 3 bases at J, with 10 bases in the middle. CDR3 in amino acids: CASSPGSDTGELFF. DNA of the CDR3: TGTGCCAGCAGCCCCGGGTCTGACACCGGGGAGCTGTTTTTT.

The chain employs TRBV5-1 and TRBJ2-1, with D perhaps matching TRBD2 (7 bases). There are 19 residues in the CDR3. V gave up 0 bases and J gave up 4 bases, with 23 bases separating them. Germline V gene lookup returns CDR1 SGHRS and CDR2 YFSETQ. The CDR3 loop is CASSLGGGAGSTLYNEQFF. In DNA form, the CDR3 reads TGCGCCAGCAGCTTGGGCGGGGGCGCGGGTTCGACTCTATACAATGAGCAGTTCTTC.